This T cell receptor beta chain was sequenced during a study of blood T cell repertoires in COVID-19. On the study more broadly: PBMCs, B-cell-depleted T cells, or T cells provided the cDNA or gDNA that made up the material.

The CDR3 extends over 15 amino acids. Germline V gene lookup returns CDR1 SEHNR and CDR2 FQNEAQ (reference sequence). V lost 5 bases and J lost 8, with 18 bases in between. Authors' methods: For nucleated cells, counts were estimated from reference gene primer amplification. Sequencing was performed with immunoSEQ multiplex PCR; in TCRdb, only in-frame clones are kept and a portion is missing. V, J and clone size derive from that table, while D and trimming were established from the DNA sequence. Of 310,000 or so clones detected, roughly 87% appear once; the ten largest clones hold 1%. This TCR came from a man aged 45 to 65 with active or convalescent COVID-19. Material for sequencing was peripheral blood. The genes are TRBV7-9 and TRBJ1-4; a possible D gene is TRBD1 (5 bases). CDR3 coding DNA: TGTGCCAGCAGCCATCCCAGGAGCAGGGAAGAAAAACTGTTTTTT. It codes for CASSHPRSREEKLFF. Full variable domain (remainder filled in from reference TRBV7-9 and TRBJ1-4): DTGVSQNPRHKITKRGQNVTFRCDPISEHNRLYWYRQTLGQGPEFLTYFQNEAQLEKSRLLSDRFSAERPKGSFSTLEIQRTEQGDSAMYLCASSHPRSREEKLFFGSGTQLSVL.